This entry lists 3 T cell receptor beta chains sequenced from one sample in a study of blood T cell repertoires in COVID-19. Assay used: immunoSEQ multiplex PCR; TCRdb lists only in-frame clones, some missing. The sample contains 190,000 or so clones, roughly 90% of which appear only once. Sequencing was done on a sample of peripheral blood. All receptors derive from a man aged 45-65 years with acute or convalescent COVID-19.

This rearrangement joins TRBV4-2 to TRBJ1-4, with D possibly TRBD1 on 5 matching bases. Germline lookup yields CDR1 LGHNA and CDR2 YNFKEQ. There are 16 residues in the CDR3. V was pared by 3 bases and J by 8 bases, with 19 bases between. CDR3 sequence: CASSQGAAGREEKLFF. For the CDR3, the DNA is TGTGCCAGCAGCCAGGGCGCCGCGGGGCGGGAAGAAAAACTGTTTTTT.

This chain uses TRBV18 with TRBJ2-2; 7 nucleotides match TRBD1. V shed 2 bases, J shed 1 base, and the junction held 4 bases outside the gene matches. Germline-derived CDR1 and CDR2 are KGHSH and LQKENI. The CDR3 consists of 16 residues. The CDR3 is CASSPGDSRNTGELFF. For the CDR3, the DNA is TGTGCCAGCTCACCAGGGGACAGTCGGAACACCGGGGAGCTGTTTTTT. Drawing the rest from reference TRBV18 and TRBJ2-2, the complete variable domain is NAGVMQNPRHLVRRRGQEARLRCSPMKGHSHVYWYRQLPEEGLKFMVYLQKENIIDESGMPKERFSAEFPKEGPSILRIQQVVRGDSAAYFCASSPGDSRNTGELFFGEGSRLTVL.

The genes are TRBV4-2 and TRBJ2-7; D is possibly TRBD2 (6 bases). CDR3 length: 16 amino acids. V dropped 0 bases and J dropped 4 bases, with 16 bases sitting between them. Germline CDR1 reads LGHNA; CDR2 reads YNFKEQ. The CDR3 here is CASSQELAQGSYEQYF. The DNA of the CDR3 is TGTGCCAGCAGCCAAGAACTAGCTCAGGGATCGTACGAGCAGTACTTC.